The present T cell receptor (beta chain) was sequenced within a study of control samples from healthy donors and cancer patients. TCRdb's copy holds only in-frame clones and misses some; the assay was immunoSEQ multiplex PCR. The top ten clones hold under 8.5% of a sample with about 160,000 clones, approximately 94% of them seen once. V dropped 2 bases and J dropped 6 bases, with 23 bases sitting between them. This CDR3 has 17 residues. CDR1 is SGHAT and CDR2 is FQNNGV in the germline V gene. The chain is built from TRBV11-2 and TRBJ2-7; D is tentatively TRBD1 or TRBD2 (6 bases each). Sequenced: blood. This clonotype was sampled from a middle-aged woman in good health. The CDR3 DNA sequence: TGTGCCAGCAGCTTAAATGCGGGACATACCCTGGGAAGCGAGCAGTACTTC. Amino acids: CASSLNAGHTLGSEQYF.